This T cell receptor beta chain was captured in a study of technical replicates of blood from a handful of donors. Repertoires were generated with immunoSEQ multiplex PCR, while TCRdb's copy carries only in-frame clones and drops some. The sample includes 55,000 to 75,000 clones, 90% to 95% of them seen just once. This CDR3 comprises 14 residues. With 2 bases clipped from V and 7 bases from J, the junction kept 8 bases outside the gene matches. Germline-derived CDR1 and CDR2 are SGHVS and FNYEAQ. The sample taken for sequencing was PBMCs. This rearrangement joins TRBV7-6 to TRBJ2-7; 7 positions agree with TRBD2. The TCR comes from a human donor in good health. Some clones in this sample may be carry-over from other donors' samples. CDR3 coding DNA: TGTGCCAGCAGCTTAAGTCCGGGGGAGGGGGAGCAGTACTTC. It codes for CASSLSPGEGEQYF.